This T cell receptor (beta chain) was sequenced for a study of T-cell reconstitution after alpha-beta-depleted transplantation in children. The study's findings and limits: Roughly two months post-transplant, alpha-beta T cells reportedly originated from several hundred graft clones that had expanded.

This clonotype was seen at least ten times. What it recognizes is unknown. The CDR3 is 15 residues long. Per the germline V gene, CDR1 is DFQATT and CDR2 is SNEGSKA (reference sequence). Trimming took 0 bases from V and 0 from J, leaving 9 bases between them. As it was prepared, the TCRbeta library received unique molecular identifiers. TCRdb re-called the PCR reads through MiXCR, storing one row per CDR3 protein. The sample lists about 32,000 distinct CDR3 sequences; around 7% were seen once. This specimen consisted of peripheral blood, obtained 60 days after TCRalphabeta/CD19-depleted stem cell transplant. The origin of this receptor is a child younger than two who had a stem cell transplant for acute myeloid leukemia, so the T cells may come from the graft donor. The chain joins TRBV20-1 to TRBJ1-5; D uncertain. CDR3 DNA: TGCAGTGCTAGAGAAGGGCTATATAGCAATCAGCCCCAGCATTTT. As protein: CSAREGLYSNQPQHF.